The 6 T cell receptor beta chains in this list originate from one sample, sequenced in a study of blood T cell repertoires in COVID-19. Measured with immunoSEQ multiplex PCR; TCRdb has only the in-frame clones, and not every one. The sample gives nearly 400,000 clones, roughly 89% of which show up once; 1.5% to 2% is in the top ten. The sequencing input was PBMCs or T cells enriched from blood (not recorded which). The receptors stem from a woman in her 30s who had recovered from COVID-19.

The CDR3 bases are TGCGCCAGCAGCCGAAAGGGACACAACTCTGGAAACACCATATATTTT. This sequence encodes CASSRKGHNSGNTIYF. The chain couples TRBV23-1 to TRBJ1-3; D might be TRBD1 (6 bases). Being an ORF, TRBV23-1 has a function that is uncertain. Trimming left V 6 bases short and J 0 bases short, with 15 bases between. The CDR3 consists of 16 residues.

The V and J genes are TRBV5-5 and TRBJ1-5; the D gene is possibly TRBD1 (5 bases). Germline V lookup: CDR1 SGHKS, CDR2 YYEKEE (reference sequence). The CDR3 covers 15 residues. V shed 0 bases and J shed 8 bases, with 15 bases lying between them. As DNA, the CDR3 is TGTGCCAGCAGCTTGGCCGGGGGGTTGTGGGAGCCCCAGCATTTT. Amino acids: CASSLAGGLWEPQHF. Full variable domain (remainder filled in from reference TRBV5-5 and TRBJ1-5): DAGVTQSPTHLIKTRGQQVTLRCSPISGHKSVSWYQQVLGQGPQFIFQYYEKEERGRGNFPDRFSARQFPNYSSELNVNALLLGDSALYLCASSLAGGLWEPQHFGDGTRLSIL.

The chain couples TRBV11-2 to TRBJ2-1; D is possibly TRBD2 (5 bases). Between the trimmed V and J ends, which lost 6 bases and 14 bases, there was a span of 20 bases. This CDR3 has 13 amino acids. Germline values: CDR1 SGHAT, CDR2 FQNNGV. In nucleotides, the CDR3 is TGTGCCAGCAGTAACAACGAACGGGGTTCGGAGTTCTTC. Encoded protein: CASSNNERGSEFF.

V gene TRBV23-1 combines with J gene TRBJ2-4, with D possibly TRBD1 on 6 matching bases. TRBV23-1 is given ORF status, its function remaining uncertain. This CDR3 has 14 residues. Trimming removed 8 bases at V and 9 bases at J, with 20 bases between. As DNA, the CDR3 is TGCGCCAGCCGGTCTATGGTGGGGGCCAGCATTCAGTACTTC. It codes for CASRSMVGASIQYF.

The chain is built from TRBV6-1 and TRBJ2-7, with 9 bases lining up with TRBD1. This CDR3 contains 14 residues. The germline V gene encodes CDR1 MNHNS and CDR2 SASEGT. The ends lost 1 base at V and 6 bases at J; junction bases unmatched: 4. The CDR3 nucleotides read TGTGCCAGCAGTGAAGGGACAGGGGAGGGCGAGCAGTACTTC. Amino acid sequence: CASSEGTGEGEQYF.

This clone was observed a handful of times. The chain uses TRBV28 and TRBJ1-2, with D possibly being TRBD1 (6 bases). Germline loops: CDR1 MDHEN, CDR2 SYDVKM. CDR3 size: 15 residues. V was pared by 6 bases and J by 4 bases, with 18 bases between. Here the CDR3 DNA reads TGTGCCAGCAGAGTACAGGGCGCATTCCTCTATGGCTACACCTTC. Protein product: CASRVQGAFLYGYTF.